This T cell receptor beta chain stems from a study of T cell responses to AZD1222 COVID-19 vaccine (dated by TCRdb to 2020 to 2022). Study-level background: TCR sequencing covered roughly 230 trial participants: 200 to 220 given two doses of AZD1222 and around 26 given two doses of MenACWY control vaccine. Trial participants were enrolled into age subgroups of 18-55, 56-69 and 70-plus years, which contained about 150, 28 and 57 TCR-sequenced participants, respectively. Broader findings and caveats from the paper: Conclusions about previously exposed vaccinees are limited, since just 5 to 7 AZD1222 recipients were seropositive for SARS-CoV-2 at baseline. In the small 56-69-year group, the increase in depth fell short of significance, most likely because of low power. The vaccine-associated CD4 TCRs covered the entire spike protein, and the dominant responses fell in regions 160-218 and 743-854. After two AZD1222 doses, both the breadth and the depth of spike-specific TCRs were significantly higher than at day 0 and than in MenACWY recipients. Participants were mostly white British and included more females than males, and it was suggested by the authors that clonal diversity may have been underestimated. Because no day 14 peak-response samples were available, repertoires were characterized only after the peak T cell response. Nearly half of unique spike-specific TCRs reportedly recognized epitopes outside regions mutated in the B.1.351 and B.1.1.7 variants.

The CDR3 regions of human TCRbeta chains were analyzed by immunosequencing. The published analysis was carried out like this. Repertoire TCRs were checked for matches against a reference library of SARS-CoV-2-specific TCRs that had been generated using the MIRA antigen-specificity platform. Breadth was defined as the fraction of unique TCRs that were SARS-CoV-2-associated. Depth was defined as the fraction of total T cells that were SARS-CoV-2-associated. Using the MIRA data, each spike-specific TCR was mapped to the spike region that the TCR reacts to and placed in a CD4 or CD8 class. Log10-transformed breadth and depth values were compared by one-way ANOVA with Sidak's multiple comparisons tests. Sourced from immuneACCESS, this table was stored by TCRdb with only in-frame sequences that have V and J called. A share of the clones is absent; for the studies checked, an unresolved V gene accounts for under half, and the remainder has no known explanation. D and trimming come from the DNA, and the V and J calls and clone size come from that table. This sample has 90,000 to 130,000 clones in its table, and roughly 90% of those were observed once. The top ten clones comprise more than 14% of the sample.

A word on this clone: The specificity of this receptor is unknown. No base qualities exist here, and no much larger clone lies one base off it.

The time point tag for this specimen amounts to: about 28 days (+/-7) after the second vaccine dose. AZD1222 recipients whose second dose came at about 4 weeks and those whose second dose came at about 12 weeks were combined into one group, since spike-specific TCR depth and breadth did not differ between the two schedules. Samples from vaccinated people were obtained from the UK trials COV001 and COV002, which included a single-blind randomized controlled phase 2/3 trial of AZD1222 (ChAdOx1 nCoV-19) in healthy adults. Trial participant PBMC samples were collected at day 0 and day 28 after the second dose for TCRbeta chain sequencing. The input for sequencing was peripheral blood, taken 28 days after the second AZD1222 dose. This TCR derives from an adult who received the AZD1222 COVID-19 vaccine.

The bases are TGTGCCAGCAGCTTTACAGGGATCTATGGCTACACCTTC. Its product reads: CASSFTGIYGYTF. Recombination connected TRBV5-4 to TRBJ1-2, with TRBD1 perhaps the D gene, on 6 matching bases. Taken from the germline V gene (reference sequence), the CDR1 and CDR2 loops are SGHNT and YYREEE. Inclusive of the bounding cysteine and phenylalanine, the CDR3 is 13 residues long. Of all the DNA, just the CDR3 is kept, 39 bases in frame from base 1. V and J lose 2 bases and 4 bases, and a span of 9 bases separates them.